This note documents a single T cell receptor (beta chain) sequence. As yet, its antigen is unknown. The source of the sample is a study of cytomegalovirus exposure and HLA in healthy donors. General study results and limits: Most of the TCR beta V segments (in an earlier analysis) were productive either about 87% or about 30% of the time.

The PCR employed 60 Vbeta primers together with 13 Jbeta primers. Method: immunoSEQ multiplex PCR; TCRdb's copy keeps in-frame clones and lacks some. The data contain approximately 120,000 clones, roughly 81% of them singletons. The germline V gene has CDR1 WSHSY and CDR2 SAAADI. The ends were cut back, 2 bases at V and 7 bases at J, with 15 bases in the middle. The CDR3 extends over 15 amino acids. The chain recombines TRBV10-2 with TRBJ2-1; TRBD1 is a possible D gene (5 bases). This TCR was sampled from a woman aged 25 to 39 in good health and CMV-seronegative. Sequenced: PBMCs. In DNA, the CDR3 is TGCGCCAGCAGTGAGGTATGGGCAGGGAATAATGAGCAGTTCTTC. Translated: CASSEVWAGNNEQFF.